The 18 T cell receptor beta chains given below trace back to one sample, sequenced in a study of blood T cell repertoires in COVID-19. Sequencing was performed with immunoSEQ multiplex PCR; in TCRdb, only in-frame clones are kept and a portion is missing. Of approximately 410,000 clones detected, approximately 90% appear once; the ten largest clones hold under 1.5%. The specimen sequenced was peripheral blood. The receptors shown here come from a woman aged 25-40 years with active or convalescent COVID-19.

The chain carries TRBV5-6 and TRBJ1-1; D may be TRBD1 (5 bases). This CDR3 region has 13 residues. Germline loops: CDR1 SGHDT, CDR2 YYEEEE. The ends were cut back, 0 bases at V and 6 bases at J, with 9 bases in the middle. The CDR3 DNA reads as TGTGCCAGCAGCTTGGCGACAGAGGCTGAAGCTTTCTTT. It translates to CASSLATEAEAFF.

The chain uses TRBV14 and TRBJ1-6, with TRBD1 matching 7 bases. V trimming: 1 base; J trimming: 0 bases; junction bases outside the gene matches: 3. Germline V CDR1 and CDR2: SGHDN, FVKESK. The CDR3 consists of 17 residues. The CDR3 nucleotides read TGTGCCAGCAGCCAAGGGACAGGCATCTCCTATAATTCACCCCTCCACTTT. This sequence encodes CASSQGTGISYNSPLHF.

The chain employs TRBV10-3 and TRBJ2-5; 10 bases are a match to TRBD2. CDR1 is ENHRY, CDR2 SYGVKD, per germline. The ends lost 4 bases at V and 7 bases at J; junction bases unmatched: 15. The CDR3 loop spans 17 amino acids. CDR3 protein: CAISVLSGRAEKATQYF. The CDR3 DNA reads as TGTGCCATCAGTGTATTAAGCGGGAGGGCCGAGAAAGCGACCCAGTACTTC.

This sequence joins TRBV5-1 and TRBJ2-3; D not resolved. Germline V gene sequence: CDR1 SGHRS, CDR2 YFSETQ. Trimming removed 4 bases at V and 5 bases at J, with 8 bases between. The CDR3 loop spans 12 amino acids. CDR3 residues: CASSPSLDTQYF. In DNA, the CDR3 is TGCGCCAGCAGCCCTAGTTTAGATACGCAGTATTTT.

The V and J genes are TRBV3-1 (or the pseudogene TRBV3-2) and TRBJ2-3; 8 nucleotides match TRBD2. V lost 2 bases to trimming and J lost 6 bases; unmatched junction nucleotides: 10. The CDR3 runs 16 residues. Germline assignment: CDR1 LGHDT and CDR2 YNNKEL (reference sequence). This CDR3 is CASSQPTSAYKDTQYF. DNA for the CDR3: TGTGCCAGCAGCCAACCGACTAGCGCCTACAAGGATACGCAGTATTTT.

The J gene is TRBJ2-3, the V gene TRBV25-1; 8 bases fit TRBD2. The germline V gene encodes CDR1 MGHDK and CDR2 SYGVNS. V lost 8 bases to trimming and J lost 1 base; unmatched junction nucleotides: 5. The CDR3 extends over 14 amino acids. CDR3 loop: CASSRGGGTDTQYF. The CDR3 coding sequence is TGTGCCAGCTCACGGGGGGGCGGCACAGATACGCAGTATTTT.

This chain connects TRBV27 to TRBJ1-2; D is uncertain. CDR3 length equals 13 residues. Per the germline V gene, CDR1 is MNHEY and CDR2 is SMNVEV (reference sequence). Trimming shortened V by 5 bases and J by 8 bases, and 15 bases separated the two germline ends. The CDR3 here is CASSPATHLGYTF. In DNA, the CDR3 is TGTGCCAGCAGTCCCGCGACTCATTTAGGCTACACCTTC.

V is TRBV5-1 and J is TRBJ1-4; 8 bases fit TRBD1. The V and J ends lost 1 base and 6 bases, in that order; junction bases with no gene match: 5. This CDR3 comprises 15 residues. Germline V gene sequence: CDR1 SGHRS, CDR2 YFSETQ. The CDR3 loop is CASSLRGTGDEKLFF. DNA for the CDR3: TGCGCCAGCAGCTTGAGGGGGACAGGAGATGAAAAACTGTTTTTT.

The V gene is TRBV6-5, the J gene TRBJ1-1, with 9 nucleotides matching TRBD1. This CDR3 is built from 15 residues. Trimming at V came to 2 bases and at J to 4 bases, leaving 5 bases not matched to a gene. CDR1 and CDR2 from the germline V gene are MNHEY and SVGAGI. CDR3 sequence reads: CASSYTTQGATEAFF. DNA of the CDR3: TGTGCCAGCAGTTACACGACACAGGGGGCCACTGAAGCTTTCTTT.

The J gene is TRBJ2-7, the V gene TRBV18; TRBD1 matches 10 bases. With V trimmed by 3 bases and J by 7 bases, 6 bases remained unmatched. Germline V gene data show CDR1 as KGHSH and CDR2 as LQKENI. This CDR3 spans 14 amino acids. The DNA for the CDR3 is TGTGCCAGCTCACCTGGACAGGGGGTTAGGGAGCAGTACTTC. It translates to CASSPGQGVREQYF.

Here the CDR3 reads CASSPRQGALAVTEAFF. CDR3 sequence (DNA): TGTGCCAGCTCACCCAGACAGGGGGCCTTAGCTGTCACTGAAGCTTTCTTT. The chain carries TRBV18 and TRBJ1-1; TRBD1 matches 10 bases. V gave up 3 bases and J gave up 4 bases; unmatched junction bases: 11. The CDR3 has 17 amino acids. Germline CDR1 and CDR2: KGHSH and LQKENI.

The CDR3 protein is CASSEAGTSGRLDTQYF. The CDR3, as DNA: TGTGCCAGCAGTGAAGCTGGGACTAGCGGGAGATTAGATACGCAGTATTTT. The chain combines TRBV2 with TRBJ2-3, with 14 bases lining up with TRBD2. The junction had 4 bases not matched to a gene; V was cut back by 0 bases and J by 5 bases. CDR1 and CDR2 (germline): SNHLY, FYNNEI. The CDR3 is 17 amino acids.

The chain uses TRBV10-3 and TRBJ1-2; 8 bases fit TRBD1. Trimming removed 3 bases from V and 8 bases from J; junction bases left unmatched: 5. This CDR3 has 13 residues. CDR1 and CDR2 (germline): ENHRY, SYGVKD. The CDR3 region is CAISDETGVGYTF. The CDR3 DNA reads TGTGCCATCAGTGACGAGACAGGGGTAGGCTACACCTTC.

The chain has TRBV24-1 and TRBJ2-1; unclear D gene. Germline V gene data show CDR1 as KGHDR and CDR2 as SFDVKD. With 3 bases removed from V and 12 bases from J, the gap between germline ends came to 14 bases. There are 13 residues in the CDR3. The CDR3 here is CATSDQQDFGQFF. The CDR3 bases are TGTGCCACCAGTGATCAGCAGGATTTCGGGCAGTTCTTC.

V and J are TRBV30 and TRBJ2-7; D not certain. This CDR3 has 13 amino acids. Looked up from germline, CDR1 is GTSNPN and CDR2 is SVGIG (reference sequence). Trimming removed 2 bases from V and 4 bases from J, with 12 bases in between. This CDR3 is CAWSTGPVYEQYF. In DNA form, the CDR3 reads TGTGCCTGGAGTACCGGTCCCGTTTACGAGCAGTACTTC.

J is TRBJ2-2 and V is TRBV24-1, with TRBD1 matching over 7 bases. Trimming took 3 bases from V and 2 from J; bases not matched to a gene: 5. The CDR3 totals 16 residues. Germline-derived CDR1 and CDR2 are KGHDR and SFDVKD. The CDR3 nucleotides read TGTGCCACCAGTGATCGAAACAGGGGAAACACCGGGGAGCTGTTTTTT. As protein: CATSDRNRGNTGELFF.

This chain links TRBV10-3 with TRBJ1-4, with D tentatively TRBD1 (6 bases). The V end lost 2 bases, the J end lost 5 bases, and 12 bases lay between the germline ends. The CDR3 totals 15 residues. The germline V gene has CDR1 ENHRY and CDR2 SYGVKD. CDR3 region: CAISEAQGLNEKLFF. As DNA, the CDR3 is TGTGCCATCAGTGAGGCCCAGGGGTTGAATGAAAAACTGTTTTTT.

This chain joins TRBV5-1 and TRBJ1-2; 7 nucleotides agree with TRBD1. With V trimmed by 4 bases and J by 9 bases, 6 bases remained unmatched. This CDR3 has 12 residues. The V gene's germline CDR1 is SGHRS and CDR2 YFSETQ. The CDR3 nucleotides are TGCGCCAGCAGCCTGACAGGGAGTAGCTACACCTTC. It is translated as CASSLTGSSYTF.